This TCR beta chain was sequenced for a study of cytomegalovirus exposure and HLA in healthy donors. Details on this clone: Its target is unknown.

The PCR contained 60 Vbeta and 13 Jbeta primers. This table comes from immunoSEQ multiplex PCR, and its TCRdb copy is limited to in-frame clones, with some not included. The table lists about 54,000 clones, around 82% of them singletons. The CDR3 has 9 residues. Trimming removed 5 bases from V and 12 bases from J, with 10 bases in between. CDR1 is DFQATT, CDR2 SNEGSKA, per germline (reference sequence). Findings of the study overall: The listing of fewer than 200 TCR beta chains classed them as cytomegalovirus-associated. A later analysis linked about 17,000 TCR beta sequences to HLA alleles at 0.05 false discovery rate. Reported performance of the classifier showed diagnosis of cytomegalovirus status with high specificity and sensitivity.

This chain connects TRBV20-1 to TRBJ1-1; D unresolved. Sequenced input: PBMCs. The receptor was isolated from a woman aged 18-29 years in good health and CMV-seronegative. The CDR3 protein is CSAPPISFF. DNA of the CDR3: TGCAGTGCTCCCCCTATATCTTTCTTT.